A single sample gave rise to the 32 T cell receptor beta chains below, sequenced in a study of radiotherapy plus CTLA-4 blockade in lung cancer. Clones were read by immunoSEQ multiplex PCR, and TCRdb kept only the in-frame ones, dropping some. The data contain fewer than 65,000 clones, roughly 79% of them seen just once; the ten biggest clones take up about 6.1%. The specimen comprised peripheral blood, sampled from a patient treated with radiotherapy plus ipilimumab. The receptor source for this set is a human donor with non-small cell lung cancer whose response to radiotherapy plus ipilimumab could not be evaluated.

V gene TRBV12-5 combines with J gene TRBJ1-6; TRBD1 aligns across 9 bases. The CDR3 is 14 amino acids. CDR1 and CDR2 (germline): LGHNT, FRNRAP. The junction had 4 bases not matched to a gene; V was cut back by 6 bases and J by 7 bases. For the CDR3, the DNA is TGTGCTAGTGGGTACAGGGGGCAGAATTCACCCCTCCACTTT. The encoded protein is CASGYRGQNSPLHF.

This chain joins TRBV7-2 and TRBJ2-1; 9 bases map to TRBD2. The CDR3 has 15 residues. V lost 5 bases to trimming and J lost 0 bases; unmatched junction nucleotides: 2. Germline V gene lookup returns CDR1 SGHTA and CDR2 FQGNSA. The CDR3 nucleotides read TGTGCCAGCAGCCCGACTAGCGGCTCCTACAATGAGCAGTTCTTC. Protein product: CASSPTSGSYNEQFF. Full variable domain (remainder filled in from reference TRBV7-2 and TRBJ2-1): GAGVSQSPSNKVTEKGKDVELRCDPISGHTALYWYRQSLGQGLEFLIYFQGNSAPDKSGLPSDRFSAERTGGSVSTLTIQRTQQEDSAVYLCASSPTSGSYNEQFFGPGTRLTVL.

This CDR3 is CASSGGVRNTGELFF. The DNA for the CDR3 is TGCGCCAGCAGCGGGGGCGTCCGCAACACCGGGGAGCTGTTTTTT. This chain uses TRBV5-1 with TRBJ2-2; tentative D call: TRBD1 (6 bases). The V end lost 4 bases, the J end lost 2 bases, and 12 bases lay between the germline ends. CDR1 SGHRS and CDR2 YFSETQ come from the germline V gene. This CDR3 has 15 amino acids.

This clone showed up just once. The chain is built from TRBV6-4 and TRBJ2-3; 10 nucleotides agree with TRBD2. The V gene end was trimmed by 3 bases and the J gene end by 6 bases; junction bases not matched to a gene: 6. This CDR3 has 15 residues. Germline values: CDR1 MRHNA, CDR2 SNTAGT. The CDR3, as DNA: TGTGCCAGCAGTGAAAGCGGGGGGGCGCTGGATACGCAGTATTTT. Translated, it gives CASSESGGALDTQYF.

The chain recombines TRBV5-1 with TRBJ2-5, with 7 bases aligning to TRBD1. The CDR3 sequence is 15 residues long. The germline gives CDR1 SGHRS, CDR2 YFSETQ. The V and J ends lost 4 bases and 2 bases, in that order; junction bases with no gene match: 8. CDR3 in DNA: TGCGCCAGCAGCCCGGGGACAGTTGATCAAGAGACCCAGTACTTC. Its translation is CASSPGTVDQETQYF. Full variable domain (missing parts from reference TRBV5-1 and TRBJ2-5): KAGVTQTPRYLIKTRGQQVTLSCSPISGHRSVSWYQQTPGQGLQFLFEYFSETQRNKGNFPGRFSGRQFSNSRSEMNVSTLELGDSALYLCASSPGTVDQETQYFGPGTRLLVL.

The chain has TRBV4-3 and TRBJ2-7; a possible D gene is TRBD1 (6 bases). Trimming removed 4 bases from V and 3 bases from J, with 10 bases in between. Germline CDR1 is LGHNA and CDR2 is YSLEER. This CDR3 contains 13 residues. The CDR3 loop reads CASSRDKNYEQYF. The CDR3 nucleotides are TGCGCCAGCAGCCGGGACAAGAACTACGAGCAGTACTTC.

This rearrangement joins TRBV27 to TRBJ2-3, with TRBD2 matching over 13 bases. This CDR3 has 17 residues. V dropped 1 base and J dropped 4; count of bases not matched to a gene: 5. Germline loops: CDR1 MNHEY, CDR2 SMNVEV (reference sequence). The DNA for the CDR3 is TGTGCCAGCAGTTTATTACTAGCGGGGGGGCCATCAGATACGCAGTATTTT. Residues: CASSLLLAGGPSDTQYF.

This clone has only one observation. The chain joins TRBV29-1 to TRBJ2-1; 7 nucleotides agree with TRBD1. The CDR3 has 10 amino acids. The V gene end was trimmed by 5 bases and the J gene end by 14 bases; junction bases not matched to a gene: 6. The germline CDR1 and CDR2 sequences are SQVTM and ANQGSEA. The CDR3 nucleotides are TGCAGCGTTACGGGGACAGATGAGTTCTTC. This encodes CSVTGTDEFF.

The chain carries TRBV10-2 and TRBJ2-3; 9 bases match TRBD2. The germline CDR1 and CDR2 sequences are WSHSY and SAAADI. Trimming removed 0 bases from V and 1 base from J; junction bases left unmatched: 5. The CDR3 length is 17 residues. CDR3 residues: CASSESSSGMRTDTQYF. In nucleotides, the CDR3 is TGCGCCAGCAGTGAGTCGTCTAGCGGGATGCGCACAGATACGCAGTATTTT.

The chain uses TRBV5-1 and TRBJ2-7, with D perhaps TRBD2 (6 bases). Germline lookup yields CDR1 SGHRS and CDR2 YFSETQ. V was shortened by 3 bases and J by 0 bases, with 13 bases between the two germline ends. There are 15 residues in the CDR3. The CDR3, as DNA: TGCGCCAGCAGCTGGTCAGCGGGCAGCTCCTACGAGCAGTACTTC. It is translated as CASSWSAGSSYEQYF.

The gene calls are TRBV11-2 and TRBJ2-2; TRBD2 matches 8 bases. The CDR3 is 16 residues long. The germline V gene has CDR1 SGHAT and CDR2 FQNNGV. Trimming at V came to 3 bases and at J to 0 bases, leaving 3 bases not matched to a gene. CDR3 sequence reads: CASSFRLATNTGELFF. CDR3 coding DNA: TGTGCCAGCAGCTTCCGACTAGCGACGAACACCGGGGAGCTGTTTTTT.

The chain has TRBV11-2 and TRBJ2-3; possible D gene TRBD2, 5 bases. The CDR3 extends over 16 amino acids. CDR1 is SGHAT, CDR2 FQNNGV, per germline. With 2 bases removed from V and 1 base from J, the gap between germline ends came to 13 bases. CDR3 amino acids: CASSLRGFRRTDTQYF. The CDR3 bases are TGTGCCAGCAGCTTACGGGGATTCCGTCGCACAGATACGCAGTATTTT.

The chain recombines TRBV12-5 with TRBJ1-5; 12 bases line up with TRBD1. V lost 4 bases, J lost 5 bases, and 9 bases stayed unmatched. The length of the CDR3 is 17 residues. Germline V gives CDR1 LGHNT, CDR2 FRNRAP. In nucleotides, the CDR3 is TGTGCTAGTGGTTCCGCCGGGACAGGGGGCTCCTATCAGCCCCAGCATTTT. Protein: CASGSAGTGGSYQPQHF.

This chain connects TRBV27 to TRBJ2-5; the D gene is possibly TRBD2 (6 bases). The end of the DNA is better explained by TRBJ2-7, so the J call may be wrong. The germline V gene has CDR1 MNHEY and CDR2 SMNVEV (reference sequence). The CDR3 is made up of 15 amino acids. The CDR3 DNA reads as TGTGCCAGCAGTCCTCGGGACTTCCCTCCCTACGAGCAGTACTTC. It yields the protein CASSPRDFPPYEQYF.

The rearrangement links TRBV5-1 to TRBJ2-3; 14 nucleotides line up with TRBD2. The CDR3 spans 19 residues. V lost 4 bases to trimming and J lost 2 bases; unmatched junction nucleotides: 12. Germline values: CDR1 SGHRS, CDR2 YFSETQ. The CDR3 region has the DNA TGCGCCAGCAGCGGCGGACTAGCGGGGGGCCACTACTACACAGATACGCAGTATTTT. Translating it yields CASSGGLAGGHYYTDTQYF.

The chain carries TRBV10-1 and TRBJ1-6, with TRBD1 identical over 9 bases. J was trimmed by 7 bases and V by 6 bases; bases with no gene match: 7. The CDR3 is 15 residues long. The germline gives CDR1 WNHNN, CDR2 SYGVQD (reference sequence). The CDR3 here is CASSTGQGMNSPLHF. The CDR3 DNA reads TGCGCCAGCAGCACAGGACAGGGGATGAATTCACCCCTCCACTTT.

V gene TRBV18 combines with J gene TRBJ1-5; TRBD1 is a possible D gene (6 bases). The CDR3 is made up of 14 amino acids. CDR1 KGHSH and CDR2 LQKENI come from the germline V gene. V was trimmed by 1 base and J by 5 bases, leaving 9 bases between them. The chain's CDR3 is CASSPQGGDQPQHF. The CDR3, as DNA: TGTGCCAGCTCACCACAGGGGGGGGATCAGCCCCAGCATTTT.

This clone has just a few counts. The chain is built from TRBV18 and TRBJ2-7; TRBD1 might be the D (5 bases). V was cut by 3 bases and J by 4 bases, with 13 bases left in between. CDR1 is KGHSH, CDR2 LQKENI, per germline. The CDR3 has 14 amino acids. The DNA for the CDR3 is TGTGCCAGCTCACCCAATGAACAGGTTTACGAGCAGTACTTC. Residues: CASSPNEQVYEQYF.

This clone was seen only a few times. This chain uses TRBV6-5 with TRBJ2-7; TRBD2 agrees at 10 bases. J was trimmed by 1 base and V by 10 bases; bases with no gene match: 7. There are 14 residues in the CDR3. Germline values: CDR1 MNHEY, CDR2 SVGAGI. CDR3 sequence reads: CATRSGRGSYEQYF. Here the CDR3 DNA reads TGTGCCACCCGAAGCGGGAGGGGATCCTACGAGCAGTACTTC.

The chain has TRBV27 and TRBJ2-1; TRBD2 aligns across 7 bases. Trimming took 5 bases from V and 2 from J; bases not matched to a gene: 9. Germline V gene sequence: CDR1 MNHEY, CDR2 SMNVEV (reference sequence). CDR3 length: 16 residues. The CDR3 bases are TGTGCCAGCAGTCCCCGAGGGAGGGGTCCCTACAATGAGCAGTTCTTC. As protein: CASSPRGRGPYNEQFF.

This chain uses TRBV10-3 with TRBJ2-7, with 10 bases that match TRBD1. The J segment lost 5 bases and the V segment lost 6 bases, leaving 4 bases of the junction unmatched. Germline CDR1 reads ENHRY; CDR2 reads SYGVKD. This CDR3 contains 13 residues. CDR3 amino acids: CAISRDRGNEQYF. Here the CDR3 DNA reads TGTGCCATCAGCCGGGACAGGGGCAACGAGCAGTACTTC.

J is TRBJ2-1 and V is TRBV19; D gene ambiguous. Germline loops: CDR1 LNHDA, CDR2 SQIVND (reference sequence). Trimming pared 6 bases from V and 8 bases from J, leaving 14 bases between. The CDR3 contains 13 residues. CDR3 sequence (DNA): TGTGCCAGTAGCCGCATAGCAAGTGATGAGCAGTTCTTC. Protein: CASSRIASDEQFF.

The chain has TRBV12-5 and TRBJ2-7, with TRBD2 matching over 10 bases. J lost 0 bases, V lost 1 base, and 3 bases had no gene match. The length of the CDR3 is 16 residues. The germline CDR1 and CDR2 sequences are LGHNT and FRNRAP. CDR3 nucleotide sequence: TGTGCTAGTGGTTTGGCTAGCGGGGGAGCCTCCTACGAGCAGTACTTC. As protein: CASGLASGGASYEQYF. The complete variable domain, with remaining parts taken from reference TRBV12-5 and TRBJ2-7, reads DARVTQTPRHKVTEMGQEVTMRCQPILGHNTVFWYRQTMMQGLELLAYFRNRAPLDDSGMPKDRFSAEMPDATLATLKIQPSEPRDSAVYFCASGLASGGASYEQYFGPGTRLTVT.

The chain joins TRBV30 to TRBJ2-7; TRBD1 matches 7 bases. Germline V gene lookup returns CDR1 GTSNPN and CDR2 SVGIG (reference sequence). CDR3 length: 12 residues. Trimming removed 1 base from V and 6 bases from J; junction bases left unmatched: 3. The CDR3: CAWSGTGREQYF. Written as DNA, the CDR3 is TGTGCCTGGAGTGGGACAGGCCGCGAGCAGTACTTC.

This clone came up many times. The chain employs TRBV4-2 and TRBJ2-1, with D possibly being TRBD1 (6 bases). Germline V gives CDR1 LGHNA, CDR2 YNFKEQ. With 1 base removed from V and 3 bases from J, the gap between germline ends came to 13 bases. CDR3 length: 16 residues. CDR3 bases: TGTGCCAGCAGCCAAGGAGTGGGGGCGGACTACAATGAGCAGTTCTTC. It is translated as CASSQGVGADYNEQFF.

This clone was observed a handful of times. The rearrangement uses TRBV19 and TRBJ1-2, with a possible D match to TRBD1 (5 bases). This CDR3 contains 15 residues. Germline-derived CDR1 and CDR2 are LNHDA and SQIVND (reference sequence). With 0 bases removed from V and 3 bases from J, the gap between germline ends came to 11 bases. Here the CDR3 DNA reads TGTGCCAGTAGTATAGATTCGGGGGATGACTATGGCTACACCTTC. Translation gives CASSIDSGDDYGYTF. Based on the CDR3 plus reference TRBV19 and TRBJ1-2, the full variable domain is DGGITQSPKYLFRKEGQNVTLSCEQNLNHDAMYWYRQDPGQGLRLIYYSQIVNDFQKGDIAEGYSVSREKKESFPLTVTSAQKNPTAFYLCASSIDSGDDYGYTFGSGTRLTVV.

The chain couples TRBV28 to TRBJ1-1; weak D call: TRBD1 (6 bases). The germline V and J ends were trimmed by 4 bases and 0 bases, with 15 bases remaining between them. This CDR3 is built from 16 residues. Germline CDR1 and CDR2: MDHEN and SYDVKM. The CDR3 sequence: CASSSPPTGLNTEAFF. For the CDR3, the DNA is TGTGCCAGCAGTTCCCCCCCGACAGGCCTGAACACTGAAGCTTTCTTT.

The V gene is TRBV28, the J gene TRBJ2-7; TRBD1 is a possible D gene (6 bases). This CDR3 has 14 amino acids. Between the trimmed V and J ends, which lost 1 base and 4 bases, there was a span of 11 bases. Germline CDR1 and CDR2: MDHEN and SYDVKM. The CDR3 loop is CASSLFQGRYEQYF. As DNA, the CDR3 is TGTGCCAGCAGTTTATTCCAGGGGCGATACGAGCAGTACTTC.

This clone was observed a handful of times. The chain recombines TRBV5-6 with TRBJ1-1; weak D call: TRBD1 (5 bases). The CDR3 has 13 amino acids. Trimming stripped 6 bases from V and 4 bases from J, with 13 bases between. CDR1 SGHDT and CDR2 YYEEEE come from the germline V gene. CDR3 DNA sequence: TGTGCCAGCACCCCCCGGGGGGTCACTGAAGCTTTCTTT. Translated, it gives CASTPRGVTEAFF.

This chain joins TRBV9 and TRBJ1-4; tentatively, D is TRBD1 (6 bases). Germline V CDR1 and CDR2: SGDLS, YYNGEE. The V end lost 6 bases, the J end lost 4 bases, and 16 bases lay between the germline ends. The CDR3 spans 15 residues. The CDR3 sequence: CASNPSGTNNEKLFF. Written as DNA, the CDR3 is TGTGCCAGCAACCCTTCCGGGACAAATAATGAAAAACTGTTTTTT.

The genes are TRBV25-1 and TRBJ2-7, with 7 bases lining up with TRBD1. V gave up 6 bases and J gave up 5 bases; unmatched junction bases: 7. There are 13 residues in the CDR3. The V gene's germline CDR1 is MGHDK and CDR2 SYGVNS. CDR3 protein: CASRDRVTHEQYF. For the CDR3, the DNA is TGTGCCAGCAGAGACAGGGTGACCCACGAGCAGTACTTC.

The gene calls are TRBV28 and TRBJ2-1, with 9 bases aligning to TRBD1. V was pared by 5 bases and J by 3 bases, with 11 bases of the junction left unmatched. CDR1 and CDR2 (germline): MDHEN, SYDVKM. The CDR3 has 17 amino acids. The CDR3, as DNA: TGTGCCAGCAGTGCCCCCGACGGGACAGGGCTCTACAATGAGCAGTTCTTC. Protein sequence: CASSAPDGTGLYNEQFF.